The 28 T cell receptor beta chains reported below all come from one sample, sequenced in a study of CD8+ T cells in alopecia areata. Extraction of RNA preceded its reverse transcription into cDNA, which served as the sequencing template. Generated by immunoSEQ multiplex PCR, the TCRdb table keeps only in-frame clones and is missing some. The table shows 140,000 or so clones, with around two thirds occurring only once. The sample taken for sequencing was CD8+ T cells sorted from blood. The source is a human donor in good health.

A few counts support this clone. V and J are TRBV29-1 and TRBJ2-7; no clear D gene. V gave up 1 base and J gave up 1 base, with 11 bases separating them. The germline gives CDR1 SQVTM, CDR2 ANQGSEA. This CDR3 is built from 14 residues. CDR3 amino acids: CSVEGGKESYEQYF. The CDR3 region has the DNA TGCAGCGTTGAAGGTGGAAAAGAATCCTACGAGCAGTACTTC.

The table lists this clone with a count of one. The chain employs TRBV2 and TRBJ2-3, with 8 nucleotides matching TRBD2. The CDR3 extends over 14 amino acids. V gave up 7 bases and J gave up 1 base; unmatched junction bases: 4. Germline CDR1 reads SNHLY; CDR2 reads FYNNEI. CDR3 DNA: TGTGCCAGCACGGGGGGGGTAGGCACAGATACGCAGTATTTT. It encodes CASTGGVGTDTQYF. Full variable domain (remainder filled in from reference TRBV2 and TRBJ2-3): EPEVTQTPSHQVTQMGQEVILRCVPISNHLYFYWYRQILGQKVEFLVSFYNNEISEKSEIFDDQFSVERPDGSNFTLKIRSTKLEDSAMYFCASTGGVGTDTQYFGPGTRLTVL.

In DNA, the CDR3 is TGTGCCAGCAGTTTATTTGCGGGAGGCTACGAGCAGTACTTC. It is translated as CASSLFAGGYEQYF. This chain links TRBV27 with TRBJ2-7; 8 nucleotides agree with TRBD2. After removal of 1 base from V and 3 bases from J, the junction contained 2 bases not matched to a gene. The CDR3 consists of 14 residues. Per the germline V gene, CDR1 is MNHEY and CDR2 is SMNVEV (reference sequence).

This clone was detected only a few times. This chain uses TRBV6-4 with TRBJ2-2, with a weak D call TRBD1 (6 bases). Germline assignment: CDR1 MRHNA and CDR2 SNTAGT. Trimming pared 5 bases from V and 3 bases from J, leaving 10 bases between. The CDR3 spans 14 residues. CDR3 coding DNA: TGTGCCAGCAGTCCAGGGGAAGACACCGGGGAGCTGTTTTTT. This gives the protein CASSPGEDTGELFF.

This clone was counted between two and nine times. V usage is TRBV27 and J usage is TRBJ1-1; D gene unclear. Germline lookup yields CDR1 MNHEY and CDR2 SMNVEV (reference sequence). CDR3 length equals 14 residues. V lost 3 bases, J lost 0 bases, and 8 bases lay in between. The CDR3 DNA is TGTGCCAGCAGTTTGAGTCACCTGAACACTGAAGCTTTCTTT. Translation gives CASSLSHLNTEAFF.

The chain has TRBV29-1 and TRBJ2-1, with D unclear. Looked up from germline, CDR1 is SQVTM and CDR2 is ANQGSEA. V was shortened by 5 bases and J by 4 bases, with 6 bases between the two germline ends. CDR3 length: 11 residues. CDR3 protein: CSVMGYNEQFF. CDR3 nucleotide sequence: TGCAGCGTTATGGGGTACAATGAGCAGTTCTTC.

The chain combines TRBV30 with TRBJ2-7; D not certain. Germline assignment: CDR1 GTSNPN and CDR2 SVGIG (reference sequence). V was pared by 2 bases and J by 2 bases, with 4 bases between. The CDR3 totals 11 residues. The CDR3 coding sequence is TGTGCCTGGAGTAGGGCCTACGAGCAGTACTTC. Its protein is CAWSRAYEQYF.

The J gene is TRBJ2-5, the V gene TRBV7-9; TRBD2 is a possible D gene (5 bases). V was trimmed by 7 bases and J by 0 bases, leaving 6 bases between them. The CDR3 is 12 residues long. Per germline, CDR1 SEHNR and CDR2 FQNEAQ (reference sequence). The CDR3 bases are TGTGCCAGCATCGGGGACCAAGAGACCCAGTACTTC. This codes for CASIGDQETQYF.

This clone was seen only a few times. The CDR3 here is CSVDSGGSTDTQYF. Here the CDR3 DNA reads TGCAGCGTTGATAGCGGAGGGAGCACAGATACGCAGTATTTT. The chain is built from TRBV29-1 and TRBJ2-3; D may be TRBD2 (6 bases). The V and J ends lost 3 bases and 0 bases respectively, with 10 bases between them. Germline CDR1 SQVTM, CDR2 ANQGSEA. CDR3 length: 14 residues.

The gene calls are TRBV9 and TRBJ2-5; D assignment may be TRBD1 or TRBD2 (5 bases each). The CDR3 covers 14 residues. V was pared by 4 bases and J by 7 bases, with 17 bases between. The germline V gene has CDR1 SGDLS and CDR2 YYNGEE. DNA for the CDR3: TGTGCCAGCAGCCCTTGGGACGTCTTCGGGACCCAGTACTTC. It is translated as CASSPWDVFGTQYF.

This chain links TRBV29-1 with TRBJ2-1; 11 nucleotides agree with TRBD2. The J segment lost 7 bases and the V segment lost 6 bases, leaving 8 bases of the junction unmatched. Germline V gene data show CDR1 as SQVTM and CDR2 as ANQGSEA. This CDR3 spans 14 amino acids. The CDR3 reads CSVTLAGGINEQFF. The CDR3 nucleotides read TGCAGCGTCACCCTAGCGGGAGGTATTAATGAGCAGTTCTTC.

The chain employs TRBV5-4 and TRBJ1-2; tentative D call: TRBD1 (5 bases). Germline V gene data show CDR1 as SGHNT and CDR2 as YYREEE (reference sequence). The CDR3 totals 14 residues. The V end was cut by 2 bases, the J end by 8 bases, with 16 bases between. The CDR3: CASSLNGADWGYTF. CDR3 DNA sequence: TGTGCCAGCAGCTTAAACGGGGCGGATTGGGGCTACACCTTC. Together with reference TRBV5-4 and TRBJ1-2, the CDR3 gives the full variable domain: ETGVTQSPTHLIKTRGQQVTLRCSSQSGHNTVSWYQQALGQGPQFIFQYYREEENGRGNFPPRFSGLQFPNYSSELNVNALELDDSALYLCASSLNGADWGYTFGSGTRLTVV.

V is TRBV7-8 and J is TRBJ2-7; D ambiguous. Germline V gene lookup returns CDR1 SGHVS and CDR2 FQNEAQ. The CDR3 is made up of 12 amino acids. V gave up 5 bases and J gave up 3 bases, with 8 bases separating them. CDR3 sequence reads: CASSPSDYEQYF. The CDR3 bases are TGTGCCAGCAGCCCCAGTGACTACGAGCAGTACTTC.

The chain joins TRBV29-1 to TRBJ1-2; unclear D gene. The length of the CDR3 is 11 residues. Germline V CDR1 and CDR2: SQVTM, ANQGSEA. The ends were cut back, 7 bases at V and 1 base at J, with 7 bases in the middle. CDR3 coding DNA: TGCAGCGCCTCAGATAACTATGGCTACACCTTC. The encoded protein is CSASDNYGYTF.

This chain joins TRBV27 and TRBJ2-1, with 7 bases lining up with TRBD2. Germline-derived CDR1 and CDR2 are MNHEY and SMNVEV (reference sequence). The CDR3 consists of 12 residues. Trimming cost V 2 bases and J 10 bases; bases outside gene matches: 2. Here the CDR3 reads CASSLRGGEQFF. The CDR3 region has the DNA TGTGCCAGCAGTTTAAGGGGAGGGGAGCAGTTCTTC.

As DNA, the CDR3 is TGCGCCAGCAGCGTTGGTGGGACCGGGGAGCTGTTTTTT. As protein: CASSVGGTGELFF. The rearrangement joins TRBV5-1 to TRBJ2-2; D unresolved. Germline V gene data show CDR1 as SGHRS and CDR2 as YFSETQ. Trimming shortened V by 4 bases and J by 5 bases, and 9 bases separated the two germline ends. The CDR3 runs 13 residues.

This chain uses TRBV6-5 with TRBJ2-2; D remains ambiguous. The V end lost 3 bases, the J end lost 2 bases, and 10 bases lay between the germline ends. Germline V gene sequence: CDR1 MNHEY, CDR2 SVGAGI. The CDR3 totals 15 residues. CDR3 sequence reads: CASSYGTANTGELFF. CDR3 DNA sequence: TGTGCCAGCAGTTATGGAACCGCTAACACCGGGGAGCTGTTTTTT.

V and J are TRBV9 and TRBJ1-2; 10 nucleotides align to TRBD1. Germline CDR1 SGDLS, CDR2 YYNGEE. The CDR3 has 17 amino acids. The V and J ends lost 0 bases and 5 bases, in that order; junction bases with no gene match: 10. CDR3 loop: CASSVGGTGDASYGYTF. For the CDR3, the DNA is TGTGCCAGCAGCGTAGGAGGGACAGGGGATGCCTCATATGGCTACACCTTC.

This clone was seen more than once but under ten times. The rearrangement joins TRBV7-9 to TRBJ2-1, with D hard to call. V was pared by 2 bases and J by 5 bases, with 7 bases between. Germline V gene sequence: CDR1 SEHNR, CDR2 FQNEAQ (reference sequence). The CDR3 is 13 amino acids. This chain's CDR3 is CASSLLSNNEQFF. The CDR3 nucleotides read TGTGCCAGCAGCTTACTCTCTAACAATGAGCAGTTCTTC.

The rearrangement uses TRBV30 and TRBJ2-1; 9 bases fit TRBD2. Germline loops: CDR1 GTSNPN, CDR2 SVGIG (reference sequence). The CDR3 extends over 12 amino acids. Germline trimming cut 4 bases from V and 9 bases from J; bases unmatched to any gene: 4. In DNA, the CDR3 is TGTGCCTGGACTAGCGGGAACGGTGAGCAGTTCTTC. Encoded protein: CAWTSGNGEQFF. Based on the CDR3 plus reference TRBV30 and TRBJ2-1, the full variable domain is SQTIHQWPATLVQPVGSPLSLECTVEGTSNPNLYWYRQAAGRGLQLLFYSVGIGQISSEVPQNLSASRPQDRQFILSSKKLLLSDSGFYLCAWTSGNGEQFFGPGTRLTVL.

This chain links TRBV2 with TRBJ2-7; 9 positions agree with TRBD1. Per germline, CDR1 SNHLY and CDR2 FYNNEI. The V and J ends lost 4 bases and 5 bases, in that order; junction bases with no gene match: 6. This CDR3 contains 14 residues. The CDR3 nucleotides read TGTGCCAGCAGTGCGGGACAGGGTGTGGACGAGCAGTACTTC. Its translation is CASSAGQGVDEQYF.

The table lists this clone with a few counts. The chain is built from TRBV29-1 and TRBJ1-1; 9 nucleotides agree with TRBD1. The CDR3 is made up of 13 amino acids. With 0 bases clipped from V and 11 bases from J, the junction kept 7 bases outside the gene matches. The germline V gene encodes CDR1 SQVTM and CDR2 ANQGSEA. Written as DNA, the CDR3 is TGCAGCGTTGAAGAGGGGACAGGGTGGATGGCTTTCTTT. Translation: CSVEEGTGWMAFF.

Written as DNA, the CDR3 is TGTGCCAGCAGCTTGGGCGGATTAGCGAACGAGCAGTACTTC. Translation gives CASSLGGLANEQYF. J is TRBJ2-7 and V is TRBV13, with a tentative D call TRBD2 (5 bases). Trimming removed 3 bases at V and 5 bases at J, with 14 bases between. CDR3 length equals 14 residues. CDR1 and CDR2 (germline): PRHDT, FYEKMQ (reference sequence).

The rearrangement joins TRBV7-9 to TRBJ1-1; D unclear. CDR1 and CDR2 (germline): SEHNR, FQNEAQ (reference sequence). The CDR3 is made up of 13 amino acids. Trimming took off 4 bases at V and 6 bases at J, with 12 bases between the two ends. The CDR3 here is CASSSPNGPEAFF. Here the CDR3 DNA reads TGTGCCAGCAGCTCCCCCAATGGACCTGAAGCTTTCTTT.

This clone was picked up a small number of times. J is TRBJ2-1 and V is TRBV30; 7 nucleotides match TRBD2. Trimming cost V 1 base and J 4 bases; bases outside gene matches: 4. From germline, CDR1 is GTSNPN and CDR2 SVGIG (reference sequence). This CDR3 spans 14 amino acids. CDR3 residues: CAWSDGGSYNEQFF. CDR3 bases: TGTGCCTGGAGTGACGGCGGGAGTTACAATGAGCAGTTCTTC.

The V and J genes are TRBV9 and TRBJ2-5; 7 bases align to TRBD2. With V trimmed by 2 bases and J by 4 bases, 5 bases remained unmatched. From germline, CDR1 is SGDLS and CDR2 YYNGEE. The CDR3 extends over 14 amino acids. The CDR3, as DNA: TGTGCCAGCAGCGTTCCCGCTAGCGGAGAGACCCAGTACTTC. Protein product: CASSVPASGETQYF.

The chain uses TRBV9 and TRBJ2-7, with D unresolved. This CDR3 has 12 residues. Trimming left V 4 bases short and J 5 bases short, with 10 bases between. Looked up from germline, CDR1 is SGDLS and CDR2 is YYNGEE. CDR3 in amino acids: CASSPGWDEQYF. CDR3 bases: TGTGCCAGCAGCCCAGGATGGGACGAGCAGTACTTC.

This rearrangement joins TRBV29-1 to TRBJ2-6; D remains ambiguous. This CDR3 is 16 amino acids long. From germline, CDR1 is SQVTM and CDR2 ANQGSEA. V was pared by 4 bases and J by 0 bases, with 13 bases between. The CDR3 DNA reads TGCAGCGTTGTAGGAATAGCTAGCTCTGGGGCCAACGTCCTGACTTTC. Translation gives CSVVGIASSGANVLTF.